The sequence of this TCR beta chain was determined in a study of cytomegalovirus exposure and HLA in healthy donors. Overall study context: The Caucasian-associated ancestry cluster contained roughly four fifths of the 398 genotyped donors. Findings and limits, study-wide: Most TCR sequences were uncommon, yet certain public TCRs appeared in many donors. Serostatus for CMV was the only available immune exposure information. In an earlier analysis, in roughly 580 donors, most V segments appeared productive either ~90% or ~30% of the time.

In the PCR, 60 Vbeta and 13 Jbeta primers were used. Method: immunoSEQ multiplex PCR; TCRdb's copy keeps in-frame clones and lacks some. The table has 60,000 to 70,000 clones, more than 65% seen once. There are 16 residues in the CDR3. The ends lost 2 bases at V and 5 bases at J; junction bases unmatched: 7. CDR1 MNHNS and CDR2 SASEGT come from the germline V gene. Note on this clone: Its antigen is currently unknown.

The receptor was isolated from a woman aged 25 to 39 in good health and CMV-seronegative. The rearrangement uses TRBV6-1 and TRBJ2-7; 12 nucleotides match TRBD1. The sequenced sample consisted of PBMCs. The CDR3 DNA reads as TGTGCCAGCAGTGAAATGCGGGGACAGGGGGCGAACGAGCAGTACGTC. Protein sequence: CASSEMRGQGANEQYV.